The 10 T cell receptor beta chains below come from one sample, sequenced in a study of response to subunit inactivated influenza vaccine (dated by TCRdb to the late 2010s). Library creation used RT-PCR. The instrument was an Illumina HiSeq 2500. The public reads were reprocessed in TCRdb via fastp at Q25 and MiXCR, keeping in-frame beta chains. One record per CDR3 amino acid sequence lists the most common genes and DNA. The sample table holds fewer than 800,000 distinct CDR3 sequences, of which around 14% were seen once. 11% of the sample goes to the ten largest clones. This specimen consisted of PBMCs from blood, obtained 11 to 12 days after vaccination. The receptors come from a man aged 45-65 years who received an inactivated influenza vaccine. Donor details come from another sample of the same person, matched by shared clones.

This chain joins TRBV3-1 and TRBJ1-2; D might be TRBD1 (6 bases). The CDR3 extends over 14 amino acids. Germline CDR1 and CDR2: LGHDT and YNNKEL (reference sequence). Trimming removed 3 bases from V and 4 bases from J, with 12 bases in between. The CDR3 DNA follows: TGTGCCAGCAGCCACCCGGGACAATCCTATGGCTACACCTTC. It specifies CASSHPGQSYGYTF.

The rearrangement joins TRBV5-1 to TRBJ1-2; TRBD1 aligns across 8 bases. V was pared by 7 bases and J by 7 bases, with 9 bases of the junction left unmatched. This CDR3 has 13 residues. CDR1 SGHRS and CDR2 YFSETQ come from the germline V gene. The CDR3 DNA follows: TGCGCCAGCCGCCTGGACAGGGTCGGTGGCTACACCTTC. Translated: CASRLDRVGGYTF.

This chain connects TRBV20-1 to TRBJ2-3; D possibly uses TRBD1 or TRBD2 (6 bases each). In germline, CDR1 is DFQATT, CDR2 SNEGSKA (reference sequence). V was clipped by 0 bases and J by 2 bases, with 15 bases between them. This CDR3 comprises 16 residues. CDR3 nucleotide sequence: TGCAGTGCTAGAGAGGAGGGGGGTTTGCCCACAGATACGCAGTATTTT. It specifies CSAREEGGLPTDTQYF.

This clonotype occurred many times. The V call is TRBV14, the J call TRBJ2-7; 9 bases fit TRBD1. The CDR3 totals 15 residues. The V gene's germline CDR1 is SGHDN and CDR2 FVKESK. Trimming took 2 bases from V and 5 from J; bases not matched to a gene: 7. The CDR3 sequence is CASSQILDRGNEQYF. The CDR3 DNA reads TGTGCCAGCAGCCAAATTTTGGACAGGGGTAACGAGCAGTACTTC. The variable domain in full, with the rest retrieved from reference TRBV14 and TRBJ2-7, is EAGVTQFPSHSVIEKGQTVTLRCDPISGHDNLYWYRRVMGKEIKFLLHFVKESKQDESGMPNNRFLAERTGGTYSTLKVQPAELEDSGVYFCASSQILDRGNEQYFGPGTRLTVT.

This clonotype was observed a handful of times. Here the CDR3 reads CASSRIGVKETQYF. The DNA of the CDR3 is TGTGCCAGCAGCCGTATAGGAGTTAAAGAGACCCAGTACTTC. V usage is TRBV6-1 and J usage is TRBJ2-5; D not certain. V lost 6 bases and J 3 bases, leaving 14 bases between the germline ends. Per the germline V gene, CDR1 is MNHNS and CDR2 is SASEGT. This CDR3 has 14 amino acids.

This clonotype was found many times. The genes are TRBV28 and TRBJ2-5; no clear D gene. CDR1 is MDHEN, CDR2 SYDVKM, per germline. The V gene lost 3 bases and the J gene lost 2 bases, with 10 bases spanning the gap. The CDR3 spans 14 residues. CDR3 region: CASSFVGQQETQYF. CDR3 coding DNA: TGTGCCAGCAGTTTTGTAGGGCAACAAGAGACCCAGTACTTC.

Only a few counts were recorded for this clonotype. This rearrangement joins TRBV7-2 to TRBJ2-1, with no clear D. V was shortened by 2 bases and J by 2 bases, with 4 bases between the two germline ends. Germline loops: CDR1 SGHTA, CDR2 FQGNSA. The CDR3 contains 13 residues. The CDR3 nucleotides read TGTGCCAGCAGCTTACCTCCCTACAATGAGCAGTTCTTC. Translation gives CASSLPPYNEQFF.

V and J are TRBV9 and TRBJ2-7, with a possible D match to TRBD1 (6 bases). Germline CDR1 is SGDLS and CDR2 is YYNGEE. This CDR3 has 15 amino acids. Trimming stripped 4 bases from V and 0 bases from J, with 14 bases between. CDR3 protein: CASSPRDISSYEQYF. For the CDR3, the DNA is TGTGCCAGCAGCCCCCGGGACATCAGCTCCTACGAGCAGTACTTC.

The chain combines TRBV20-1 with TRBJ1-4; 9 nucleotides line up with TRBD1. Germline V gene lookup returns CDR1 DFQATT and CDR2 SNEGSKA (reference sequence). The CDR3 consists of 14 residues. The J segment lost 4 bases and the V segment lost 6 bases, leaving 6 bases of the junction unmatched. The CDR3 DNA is TGCAGTGCACTGACAGGGGGGGGTAATGAAAAACTGTTTTTT. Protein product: CSALTGGGNEKLFF.

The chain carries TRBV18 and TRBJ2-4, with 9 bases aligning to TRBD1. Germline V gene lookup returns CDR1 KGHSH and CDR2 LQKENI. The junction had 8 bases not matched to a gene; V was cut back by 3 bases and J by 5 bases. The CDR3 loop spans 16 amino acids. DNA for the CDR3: TGTGCCAGCTCACCGCCCAACAGGGGGCGGGAAAACATTCAGTACTTC. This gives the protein CASSPPNRGRENIQYF.